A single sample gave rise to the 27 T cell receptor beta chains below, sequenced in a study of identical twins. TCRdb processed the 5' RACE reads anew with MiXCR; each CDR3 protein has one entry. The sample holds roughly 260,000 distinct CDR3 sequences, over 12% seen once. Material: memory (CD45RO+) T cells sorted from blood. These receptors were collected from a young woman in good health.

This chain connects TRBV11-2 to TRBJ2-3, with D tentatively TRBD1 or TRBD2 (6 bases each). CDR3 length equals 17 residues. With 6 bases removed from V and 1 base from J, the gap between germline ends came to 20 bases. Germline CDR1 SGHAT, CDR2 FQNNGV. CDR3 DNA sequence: TGTGCCAGCAGACTACTTGACGGGGGCCGGGGCACAGATACGCAGTATTTT. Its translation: CASRLLDGGRGTDTQYF.

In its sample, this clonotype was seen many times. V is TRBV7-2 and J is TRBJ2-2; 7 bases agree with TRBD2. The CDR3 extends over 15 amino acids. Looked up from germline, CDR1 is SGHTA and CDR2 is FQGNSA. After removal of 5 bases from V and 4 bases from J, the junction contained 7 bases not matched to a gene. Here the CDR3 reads CASSPPGGTTGELFF. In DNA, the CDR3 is TGTGCCAGCAGCCCCCCGGGGGGTACCACCGGGGAGCTGTTTTTT.

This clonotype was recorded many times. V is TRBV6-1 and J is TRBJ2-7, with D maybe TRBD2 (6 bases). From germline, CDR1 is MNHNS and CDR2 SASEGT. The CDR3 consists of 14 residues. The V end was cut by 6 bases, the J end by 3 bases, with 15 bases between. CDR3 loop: CASRPSGGGYEQYF. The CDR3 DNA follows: TGTGCCAGCAGACCCTCCGGGGGAGGCTACGAGCAGTACTTC.

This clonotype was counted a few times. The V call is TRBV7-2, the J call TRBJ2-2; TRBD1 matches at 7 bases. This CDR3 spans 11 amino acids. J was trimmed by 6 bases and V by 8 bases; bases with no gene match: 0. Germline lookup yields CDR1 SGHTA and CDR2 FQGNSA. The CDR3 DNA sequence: TGTGCCAGCCAGGGGGCCGGGGAGCTGTTTTTT. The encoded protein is CASQGAGELFF.

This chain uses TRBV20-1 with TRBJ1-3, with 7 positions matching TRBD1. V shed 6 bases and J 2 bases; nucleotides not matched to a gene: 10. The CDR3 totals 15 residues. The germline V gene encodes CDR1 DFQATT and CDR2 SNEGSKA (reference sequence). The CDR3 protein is CSALQGKVTGNTIYF. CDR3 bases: TGCAGTGCGCTACAGGGGAAAGTAACTGGAAACACCATATATTTT.

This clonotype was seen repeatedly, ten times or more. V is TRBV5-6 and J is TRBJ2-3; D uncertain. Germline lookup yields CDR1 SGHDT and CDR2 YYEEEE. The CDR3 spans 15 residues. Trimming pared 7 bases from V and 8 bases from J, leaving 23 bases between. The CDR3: CASGFEQSLSGTQYF. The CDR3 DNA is TGTGCCAGCGGGTTCGAGCAGTCCCTGTCGGGTACGCAGTATTTT.

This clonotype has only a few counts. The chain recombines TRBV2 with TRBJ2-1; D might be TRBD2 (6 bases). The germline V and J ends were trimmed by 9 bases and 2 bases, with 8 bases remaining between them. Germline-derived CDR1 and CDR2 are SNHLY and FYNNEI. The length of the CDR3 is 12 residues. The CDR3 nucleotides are TGTGCCAGTAGCGGAACCTACAATGAGCAGTTCTTC. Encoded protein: CASSGTYNEQFF.

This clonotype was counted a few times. CDR3 sequence (DNA): TGTGCCATCAACGGTGCGGGAGGGAGGAATGAGCAGTTCTTC. It specifies CAINGAGGRNEQFF. V gene TRBV10-3 combines with J gene TRBJ2-1; 9 bases line up with TRBD2. In germline, CDR1 is ENHRY, CDR2 SYGVKD. This CDR3 is built from 14 residues. V shed 7 bases and J 7 bases; nucleotides not matched to a gene: 8.

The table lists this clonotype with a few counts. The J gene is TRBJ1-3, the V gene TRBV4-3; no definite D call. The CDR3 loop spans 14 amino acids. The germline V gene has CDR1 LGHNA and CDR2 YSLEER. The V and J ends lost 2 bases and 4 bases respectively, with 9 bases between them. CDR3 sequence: CASSQSASGNTIYF. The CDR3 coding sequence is TGCGCCAGCAGCCAAAGCGCATCGGGAAACACCATATATTTT.

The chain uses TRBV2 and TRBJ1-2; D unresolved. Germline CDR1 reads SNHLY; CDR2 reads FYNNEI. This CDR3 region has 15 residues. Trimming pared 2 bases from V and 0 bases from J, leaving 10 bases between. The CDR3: CASSEWAKTNYGYTF. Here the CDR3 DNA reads TGTGCCAGCAGTGAATGGGCCAAAACTAACTATGGCTACACCTTC.

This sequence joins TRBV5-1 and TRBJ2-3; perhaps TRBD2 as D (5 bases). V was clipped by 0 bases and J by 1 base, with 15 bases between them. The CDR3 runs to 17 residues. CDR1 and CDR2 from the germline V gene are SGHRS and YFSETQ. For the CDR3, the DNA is TGCGCCAGCAGCTTGGTTCAAGCGGAGAGGGGCACAGATACGCAGTATTTT. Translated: CASSLVQAERGTDTQYF.

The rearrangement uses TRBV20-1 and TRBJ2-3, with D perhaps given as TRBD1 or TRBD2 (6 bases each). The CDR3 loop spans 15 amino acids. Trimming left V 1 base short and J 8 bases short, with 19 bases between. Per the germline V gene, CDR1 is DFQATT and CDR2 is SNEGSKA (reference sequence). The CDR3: CSARGGAGSTSTQYF. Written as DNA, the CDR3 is TGCAGTGCTAGAGGGGGGGCGGGATCGACGTCTACGCAGTATTTT.

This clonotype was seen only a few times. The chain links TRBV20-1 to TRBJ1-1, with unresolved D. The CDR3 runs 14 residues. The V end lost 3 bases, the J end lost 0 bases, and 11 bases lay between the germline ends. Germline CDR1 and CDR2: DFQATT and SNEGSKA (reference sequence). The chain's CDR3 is CSARKVNLNTEAFF. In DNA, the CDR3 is TGCAGTGCTAGGAAGGTGAACTTGAACACTGAAGCTTTCTTT.

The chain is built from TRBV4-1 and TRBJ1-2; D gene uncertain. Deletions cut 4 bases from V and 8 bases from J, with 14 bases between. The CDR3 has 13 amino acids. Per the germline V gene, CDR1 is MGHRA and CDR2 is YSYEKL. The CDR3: CASSLTVFAGYTF. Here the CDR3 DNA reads TGCGCCAGCAGCCTTACCGTTTTTGCGGGCTACACCTTC.

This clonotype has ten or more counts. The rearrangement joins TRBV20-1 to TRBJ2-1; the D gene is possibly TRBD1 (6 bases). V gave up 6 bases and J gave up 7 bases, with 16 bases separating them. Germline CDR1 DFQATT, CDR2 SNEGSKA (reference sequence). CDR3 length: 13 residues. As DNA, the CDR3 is TGCAGTGCATCCCGGACGAGGGGGAATGAGCAGTTCTTC. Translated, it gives CSASRTRGNEQFF.

The CDR3 reads CASSFSWANTGELFF. CDR3 DNA sequence: TGTGCCAGCAGCTTCAGTTGGGCGAACACCGGGGAGCTGTTTTTT. The rearrangement joins TRBV11-2 to TRBJ2-2; D call uncertain. The CDR3 consists of 15 residues. V lost 3 bases to trimming and J lost 0 bases, with 8 bases between them. CDR1 is SGHAT and CDR2 is FQNNGV in the germline V gene.

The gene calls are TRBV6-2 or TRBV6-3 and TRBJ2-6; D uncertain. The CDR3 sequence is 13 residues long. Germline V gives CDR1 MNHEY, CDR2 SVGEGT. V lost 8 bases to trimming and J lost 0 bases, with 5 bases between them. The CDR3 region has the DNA TGTGCCAGCCTACTCTCTGGGGCCAACGTCCTGACTTTC. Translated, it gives CASLLSGANVLTF.

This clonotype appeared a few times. This chain's CDR3 is CSVDRGPEAFF. The CDR3 DNA reads as TGCAGCGTGGACAGGGGTCCTGAAGCTTTCTTT. The chain employs TRBV29-1 and TRBJ1-1; 9 bases match TRBD1. This CDR3 contains 11 residues. V lost 6 bases to trimming and J lost 6 bases; unmatched junction nucleotides: 2. Germline V CDR1 and CDR2: SQVTM, ANQGSEA.

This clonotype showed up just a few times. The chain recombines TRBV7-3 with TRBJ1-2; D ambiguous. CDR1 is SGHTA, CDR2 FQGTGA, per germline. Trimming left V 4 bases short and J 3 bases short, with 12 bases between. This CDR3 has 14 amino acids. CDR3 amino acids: CASSSLRRYYGYTF. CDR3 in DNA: TGTGCCAGCAGCTCGCTCAGGCGGTACTATGGCTACACCTTC. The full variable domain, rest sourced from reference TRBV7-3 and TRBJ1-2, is GAGVSQTPSNKVTEKGKYVELRCDPISGHTALYWYRQSLGQGPEFLIYFQGTGAADDSGLPNDRFFAVRPEGSVSTLKIQRTERGDSAVYLCASSSLRRYYGYTFGSGTRLTVV.

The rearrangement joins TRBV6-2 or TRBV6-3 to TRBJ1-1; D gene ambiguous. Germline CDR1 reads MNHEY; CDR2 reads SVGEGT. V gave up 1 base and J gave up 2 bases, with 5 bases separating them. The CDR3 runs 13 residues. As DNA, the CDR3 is TGTGCCAGCAGTTACTGGGGAAACACTGAAGCTTTCTTT. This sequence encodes CASSYWGNTEAFF.

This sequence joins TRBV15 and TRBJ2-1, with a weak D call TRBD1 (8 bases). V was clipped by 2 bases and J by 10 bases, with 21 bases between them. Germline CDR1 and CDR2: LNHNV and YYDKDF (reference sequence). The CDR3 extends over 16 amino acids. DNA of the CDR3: TGTGCCACCAGCAGACTCATGCGACAGGGGAGGGACGAGCAGTTCTTC. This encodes CATSRLMRQGRDEQFF.

The CDR3 sequence: CASSYNRGRQETQYF. The CDR3 nucleotides are TGTGCCAGCAGTTACAACAGGGGGCGGCAAGAGACCCAGTACTTC. The rearrangement uses TRBV6-5 and TRBJ2-5; 9 bases align to TRBD1. Trimming cost V 2 bases and J 2 bases; bases outside gene matches: 3. Germline V lookup: CDR1 MNHEY, CDR2 SVGAGI. CDR3 size: 15 residues.

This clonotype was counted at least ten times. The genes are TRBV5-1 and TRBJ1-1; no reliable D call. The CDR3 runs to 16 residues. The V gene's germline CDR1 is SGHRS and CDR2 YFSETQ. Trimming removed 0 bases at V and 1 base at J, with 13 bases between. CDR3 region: CASSLASVAGNTEAFF. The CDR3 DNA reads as TGCGCCAGCAGCTTGGCCTCGGTAGCGGGGAACACTGAAGCTTTCTTT.

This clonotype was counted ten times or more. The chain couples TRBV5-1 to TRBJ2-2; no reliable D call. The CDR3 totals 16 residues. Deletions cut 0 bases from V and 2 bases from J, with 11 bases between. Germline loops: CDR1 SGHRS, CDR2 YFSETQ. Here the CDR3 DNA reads TGCGCCAGCAGCTTGGAGCCCCTCAGTAACACCGGGGAGCTGTTTTTT. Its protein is CASSLEPLSNTGELFF.

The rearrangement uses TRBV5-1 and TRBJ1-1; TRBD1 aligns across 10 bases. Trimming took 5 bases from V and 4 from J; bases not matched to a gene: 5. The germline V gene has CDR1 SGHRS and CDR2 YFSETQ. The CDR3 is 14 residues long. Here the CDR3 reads CASRDRGSPTEAFF. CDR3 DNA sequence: TGCGCCAGCAGGGACAGGGGGTCGCCCACTGAAGCTTTCTTT. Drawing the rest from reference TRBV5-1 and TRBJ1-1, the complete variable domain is KAGVTQTPRYLIKTRGQQVTLSCSPISGHRSVSWYQQTPGQGLQFLFEYFSETQRNKGNFPGRFSGRQFSNSRSEMNVSTLELGDSALYLCASRDRGSPTEAFFGQGTRLTVV.

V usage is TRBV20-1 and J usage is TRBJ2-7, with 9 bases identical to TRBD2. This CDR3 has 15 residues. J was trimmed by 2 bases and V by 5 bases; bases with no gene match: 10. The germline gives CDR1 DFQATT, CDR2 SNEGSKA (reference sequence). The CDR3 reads CSAQSRTSATYEQYF. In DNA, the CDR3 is TGCAGTGCTCAATCCCGGACTAGCGCAACCTACGAGCAGTACTTC.

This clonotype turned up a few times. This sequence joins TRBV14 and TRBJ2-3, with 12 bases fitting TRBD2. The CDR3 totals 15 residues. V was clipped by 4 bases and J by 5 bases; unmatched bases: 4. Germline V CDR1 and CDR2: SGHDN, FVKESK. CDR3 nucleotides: TGTGCCAGCAGCCCCCCGGGACTAGCGGGAGATACGCAGTATTTT. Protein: CASSPPGLAGDTQYF.